The present T cell receptor (beta chain) was sequenced within a study of Graves' ophthalmopathy and Graves' hyperthyroidism. This clonotype was detected a few times. Its target is not known. Broader study findings: In blood, most expanded thyroid clonotypes above 0.001 frequency were also detected.

From RNA, the CDR3 regions of TCR beta chains were amplified and sequenced. The first round was an RT-PCR with HTBI primers, and the second round was a multiplex PCR. Via MiXCR, TCRdb re-called the multiplex PCR reads, giving one row per CDR3 protein. The data show about 740,000 distinct CDR3 sequences, around 40% seen once. This CDR3 is built from 17 residues. The ends lost 2 bases at V and 3 bases at J; junction bases unmatched: 5. Germline loops: CDR1 MGHDK, CDR2 SYGVNS. The chain couples TRBV25-1 to TRBJ2-6; 9 positions agree with TRBD1. The sequenced material came from peripheral blood. This sequence originates from an adult man with Graves' ophthalmopathy. In nucleotides, the CDR3 is TGTGCCAGCAGTGAACCAGAGACAGGGGGTGGGGCCAACGTCCTGACTTTC. It specifies CASSEPETGGGANVLTF.